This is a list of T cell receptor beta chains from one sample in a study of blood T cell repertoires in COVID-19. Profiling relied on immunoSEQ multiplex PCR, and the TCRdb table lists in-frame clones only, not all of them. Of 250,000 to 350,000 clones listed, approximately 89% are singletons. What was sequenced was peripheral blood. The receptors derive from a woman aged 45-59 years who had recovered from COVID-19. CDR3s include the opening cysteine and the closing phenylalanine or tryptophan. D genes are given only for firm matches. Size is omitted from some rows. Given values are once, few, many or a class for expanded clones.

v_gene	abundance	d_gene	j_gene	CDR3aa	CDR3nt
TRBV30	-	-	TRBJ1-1	CAWSVARDTEAFF	TGTGCCTGGAGTGTAGCCAGGGACACTGAAGCTTTCTTT
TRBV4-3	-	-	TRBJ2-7	CASSQPPDLENF	TGCGCCAGCAGCCAACCTCCGGATCTGGAGAACTTC
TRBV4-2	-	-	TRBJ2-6	CASSQGTVSGANVLTF	TGTGCCAGCAGCCAAGGGACAGTCTCTGGGGCCAACGTCCTGACTTTC
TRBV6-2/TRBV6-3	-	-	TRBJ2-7	CASSYYGTLGEQYF	TGTGCCAGCAGTTACTACGGGACATTGGGGGAGCAGTACTTC
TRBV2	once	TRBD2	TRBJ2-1	CASSQTSGNYNEQFF	TGTGCCAGCAGCCAAACTAGCGGCAACTACAATGAGCAGTTCTTC
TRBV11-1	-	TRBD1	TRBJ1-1	CASSGTGADTEAFF	TGTGCCAGCAGCGGGACAGGGGCGGACACTGAAGCTTTCTTT
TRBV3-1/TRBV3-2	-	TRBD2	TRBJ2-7	CASRLAGGGEQYF	TGTGCCAGCAGACTAGCGGGAGGGGGGGAGCAGTACTTC
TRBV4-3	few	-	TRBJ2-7	CASSQVRDSYEQYF	TGCGCCAGCAGCCAAGTGCGGGATTCCTACGAGCAGTACTTC
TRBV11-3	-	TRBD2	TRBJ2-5	CASSLEGTSGGQRETQYF	TGTGCCAGCAGCTTAGAAGGGACTAGCGGGGGTCAAAGGGAGACCCAGTACTTC
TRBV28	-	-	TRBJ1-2	CASSPSSGRRAYGYTF	TGTGCCAGCAGTCCCTCGTCTGGCAGGAGGGCCTATGGCTACACCTTC
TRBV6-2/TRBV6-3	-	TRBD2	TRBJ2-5	CASSLGLAGGVGETQYF	TGTGCCAGCAGTCTCGGACTAGCGGGAGGGGTCGGAGAGACCCAGTACTTC
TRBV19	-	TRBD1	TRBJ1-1	CASSPGGRAEAFF	TGTGCCAGTAGTCCAGGGGGACGAGCTGAAGCTTTCTTT
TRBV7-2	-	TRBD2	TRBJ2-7	CASSRSGGPANEQYF	TGTGCCAGCAGCCGTAGCGGGGGGCCTGCAAACGAGCAGTACTTC
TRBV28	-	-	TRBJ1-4	CASSLMGTGEKLFF	TGTGCCAGCAGTTTAATGGGGACTGGAGAAAAACTGTTTTTT
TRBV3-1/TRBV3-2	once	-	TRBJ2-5	CASSQRSETQYF	TGTGCCAGCAGCCAAAGGAGTGAGACCCAGTACTTC
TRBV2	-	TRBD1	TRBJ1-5	CASTRRTGRGGNQPQHF	TGTGCCAGCACTCGACGGACAGGGAGGGGAGGCAATCAGCCCCAGCATTTT
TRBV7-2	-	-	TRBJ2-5	CASSLEGGRETQYF	TGTGCCAGCAGCTTGGAGGGCGGTAGGGAGACCCAGTACTTC
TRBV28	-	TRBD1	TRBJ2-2	CASSRDRVLVGELFF	TGTGCCAGCAGTCGGGACAGGGTACTTGTCGGGGAGCTGTTTTTT
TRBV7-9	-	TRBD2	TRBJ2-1	CASSPPASGGALGIF	TGTGCCAGCAGCCCCCCTGCTAGCGGGGGGGCCTTGGGGATCTTC
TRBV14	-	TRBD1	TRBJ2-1	CASSGPGQGVDEQFF	TGTGCCAGCAGCGGACCGGGACAGGGGGTAGATGAGCAGTTCTTC
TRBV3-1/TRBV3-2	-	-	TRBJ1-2	CASSQASNYGYTF	TGTGCCAGCAGCCAAGCCAGTAACTATGGCTACACCTTC
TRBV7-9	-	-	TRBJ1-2	CASSLVSGTEYGYTF	TGTGCCAGCAGCTTGGTTTCCGGGACTGAGTATGGCTACACCTTC
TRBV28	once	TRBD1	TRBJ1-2	CASSSDGTATPGYTF	TGTGCCAGCAGTTCCGACGGGACAGCGACGCCCGGCTACACCTTC
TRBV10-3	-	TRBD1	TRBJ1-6	CAIGPRGPPYNSPLHF	TGTGCCATTGGACCGAGGGGGCCGCCCTATAATTCACCCCTCCACTTT
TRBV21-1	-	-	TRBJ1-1	CAMPTPGAGTGVSFF	TGTGCCATGCCGACCCCTGGCGCCGGGACAGGGGTAAGTTTCTTT
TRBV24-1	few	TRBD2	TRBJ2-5	CATSDFQLAGGDGETQYF	TGTGCCACCAGTGATTTCCAGCTAGCGGGAGGGGACGGAGAGACCCAGTACTTC
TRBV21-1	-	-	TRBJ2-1	CASSTPRVAGEIYNEQFF	TGTGCCAGCAGCACACCGCGGGTAGCGGGGGAGATATACAATGAGCAGTTCTTC
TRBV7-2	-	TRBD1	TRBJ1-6	CASSRRTGRDSPLHF	TGTGCCAGCAGCCGGCGGACAGGTCGGGATTCACCCCTCCACTTT
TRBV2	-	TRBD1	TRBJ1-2	CASRVGTGDGAHYTF	TGTGCCAGCAGAGTCGGGACAGGAGACGGAGCCCACTACACCTTC
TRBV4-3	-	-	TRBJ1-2	CASSQDFGGTYGYTF	TGCGCCAGCAGCCAAGATTTCGGGGGAACCTATGGCTACACCTTC
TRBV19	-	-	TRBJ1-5	CASSIQAGNDNQPQHF	TGTGCCAGTAGTATACAAGCAGGGAACGACAATCAGCCCCAGCATTTT
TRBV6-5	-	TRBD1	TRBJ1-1	CASREGAPFEAFF	TGTGCCAGCAGAGAGGGGGCCCCCTTTGAAGCTTTCTTT
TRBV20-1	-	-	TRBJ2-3	CSASSGGDTQYF	TGCAGTGCTAGTTCCGGAGGAGATACGCAGTATTTT
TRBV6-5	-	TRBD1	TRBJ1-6	CASSPTGNRSPLHF	TGTGCCAGCAGCCCGACAGGGAACAGGTCACCCCTCCACTTT
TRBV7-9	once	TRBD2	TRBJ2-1	CASSRQGLANSYNEQFF	TGTGCCAGCAGCCGCCAGGGACTAGCAAACTCCTACAATGAGCAGTTCTTC
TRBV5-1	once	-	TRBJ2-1	CASSPGQGTYNEQFF	TGCGCCAGCAGCCCCGGACAAGGGACCTACAATGAGCAGTTCTTC
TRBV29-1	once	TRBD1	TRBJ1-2	CSVVGQGKGYTF	TGCAGCGTTGTCGGACAGGGCAAGGGCTACACCTTC
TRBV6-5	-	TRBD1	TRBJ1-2	CASSYDPTGAGYTF	TGTGCCAGCAGTTACGACCCCACAGGGGCTGGCTACACCTTC
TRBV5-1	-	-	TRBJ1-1	CASRGDTEAFF	TGCGCCAGCCGCGGGGACACTGAAGCTTTCTTT
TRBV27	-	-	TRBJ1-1	CASSLSSGNTEAFF	TGTGCCAGCAGTTTATCTTCGGGGAACACTGAAGCTTTCTTT
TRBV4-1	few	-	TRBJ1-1	CASSQIRSSAEAFF	TGCGCCAGCAGTCAGATAAGAAGTAGCGCTGAAGCTTTCTTT
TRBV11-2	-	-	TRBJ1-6	CASSFRGASNSPLHF	TGTGCCAGCAGCTTCCGGGGGGCTAGTAATTCACCCCTCCACTTT
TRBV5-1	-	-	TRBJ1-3	CASRLTTSGNTIYF	TGCGCCAGCAGACTAACCACCTCTGGAAACACCATATATTTT
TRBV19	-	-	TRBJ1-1	CASSINAGDQRAFF	TGTGCCAGTAGTATCAATGCAGGGGACCAGAGAGCTTTCTTT
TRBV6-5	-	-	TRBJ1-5	CASSLSLTSNQPQHF	TGTGCCAGCAGCCTGAGTCTAACTAGCAATCAGCCCCAGCATTTT
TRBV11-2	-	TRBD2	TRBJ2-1	CASSLDSIAGSYNEQFF	TGTGCCAGCAGCTTGGACTCCATAGCGGGGTCCTACAATGAGCAGTTCTTC
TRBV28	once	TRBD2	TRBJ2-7	CASSLQGLAVSYEQYF	TGTGCCAGCAGTTTACAAGGACTAGCGGTCTCCTACGAGCAGTACTTC
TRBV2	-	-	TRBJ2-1	CASNYDPTSYNEQFF	TGTGCCAGCAACTACGACCCGACCTCCTACAATGAGCAGTTCTTC
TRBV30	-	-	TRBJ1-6	CAWRTGHGNSPLHF	TGTGCCTGGAGGACGGGACACGGGAATTCACCCCTCCACTTT
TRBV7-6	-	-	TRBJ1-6	CASSSTVDRGSPLHF	TGTGCCAGCAGTTCGACAGTTGATAGAGGTTCACCCCTCCACTTT
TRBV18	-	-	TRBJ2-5	CASSPLNRDVTQYF	TGTGCCAGCTCACCTTTGAACCGGGATGTAACCCAGTACTTC
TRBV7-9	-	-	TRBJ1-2	CASSLPSQVRGYTF	TGTGCCAGCAGCTTACCGTCCCAGGTCCGTGGCTACACCTTC
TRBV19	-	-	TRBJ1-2	CASSRRTESYGYTF	TGTGCCAGTAGCCGGAGGACAGAAAGCTATGGCTACACCTTC
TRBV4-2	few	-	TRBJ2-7	CASSQDWTISYEQYF	TGTGCCAGCAGCCAAGATTGGACTATCTCCTACGAGCAGTACTTC
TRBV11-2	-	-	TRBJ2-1	CASSSNRVVSDEQFF	TGTGCCAGCAGCTCCAATAGAGTAGTCTCCGATGAGCAGTTCTTC
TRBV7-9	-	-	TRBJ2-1	CASSYNGGYEQFF	TGTGCCAGCAGCTATAACGGGGGATATGAGCAGTTCTTC